This TCR beta chain was observed in a study of blood T cell repertoires in COVID-19 (dated by TCRdb to about 2020). Describing the broader study: Collaborator samples came from the United States, Italy and Spain and covered acute and convalescent phases of COVID-19. A freely available public database, intended as a resource for researchers studying the immune response to SARS-CoV-2, is where the repertoires were released. Where available, HLA class I and class II types were obtained from metadata supplied by the sample provider rather than from assay-based typing. The samples were drawn from two sources: the first 160 participants of the ongoing ImmuneRACE study, and some 1,300 subjects contributed by 6 global collaborators. The material from the prospective study consisted of cDNA or gDNA derived from T cells, B-cell-depleted T cells, or PBMCs. Nearly every sample came with metadata listing a de-identified subject ID, COVID-19 status, age in years and sex. The dataset comprised deeply sampled blood TCRbeta repertoires from subjects exposed to, actively infected with, or recovered from COVID-19. Overall study results and their limits: How much clinical and demographic metadata was included differed by source and by participant, and the metadata was provided uncurated.

The immunoSEQ Assay, a bias-controlled multiplex PCR, was used to amplify TCRbeta CDR3 regions from genomic DNA. As for the authors' bioinformatics: Within the assay, amplification of reference gene primers was used to estimate how many nucleated cells each sample contained. Sequence reads were collapsed and filtered to measure the absolute abundance of every unique TCRbeta CDR3 rearrangement. For each sample, productive Simpson clonality was calculated as the square root of Simpson's diversity index over productive rearrangements. The table comes from immuneACCESS by way of TCRdb, which keeps in-frame sequences with V and J called. Part of the clones is missing from these tables; in studies checked, under half for an unresolved V gene and the rest for unknown reasons. V and J calls plus clone size are reproduced from that table; the DNA served to infer D and trimming. In all, the sample holds approximately 260,000 clones, and 65% to 90% of those were seen once. The top ten clonotypes cover 4.9% of the sample.

Whole blood was collected in K2EDTA tubes by collaborating institutions according to the institutions' own protocols. For TCRbeta analysis, collaborator samples were shipped as frozen whole blood, as isolated PBMCs, or as DNA extracted from either sample type. For CDR1 and CDR2, the germline V gene lists SNHLY and FYNNEI. V was cut back by 4 bases and J by 8 bases, leaving a gap of 15 bases between them. Inclusive of the bounding cysteine and phenylalanine, the CDR3 is 14 residues long. Only the CDR3 part of the read is kept: 42 bases, read in frame from the first base. As concerns this clone: The antigen this receptor binds is unknown. No much larger clonotype is one base removed from it; base qualities were not supplied.

The sequence was collected from a woman of 80 years or more with active or convalescent COVID-19. The rearrangement combines TRBV2 with TRBJ2-4; the D gene is not confidently resolved. The source material was peripheral blood. The CDR3 corresponds to CASSGPSRSDIQYF. In nucleotide form, the sequence is TGTGCCAGCAGTGGCCCGAGTAGGAGTGACATTCAGTACTTC.